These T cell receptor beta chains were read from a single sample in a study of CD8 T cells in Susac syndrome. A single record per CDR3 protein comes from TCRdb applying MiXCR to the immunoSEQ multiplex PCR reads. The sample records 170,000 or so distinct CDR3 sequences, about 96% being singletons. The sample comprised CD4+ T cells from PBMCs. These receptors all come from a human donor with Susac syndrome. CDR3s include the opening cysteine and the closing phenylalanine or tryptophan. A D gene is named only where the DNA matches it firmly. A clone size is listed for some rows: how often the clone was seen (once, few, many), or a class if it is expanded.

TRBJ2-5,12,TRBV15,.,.,TGTGCCACCAGCCCCCACCAAGAGACCCAGTACTTC,CATSPHQETQYF
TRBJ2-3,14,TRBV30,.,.,TGTGCCTGGAGTGTAACAGTTGGCGCAGATACGCAGTATTTT,CAWSVTVGADTQYF
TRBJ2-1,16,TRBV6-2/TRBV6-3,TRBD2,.,TGTGCCAGCAGCCCACTTGGGACTAGCGTCGACAATGAGCAGTTCTTC,CASSPLGTSVDNEQFF
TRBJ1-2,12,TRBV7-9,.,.,TGTGCCAGCAGCCAAACTAACTATGGCTACACCTTC,CASSQTNYGYTF
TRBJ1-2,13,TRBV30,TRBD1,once,TGTGCCTGGGAGGACAGGGGACGAAATGGCTACACCTTC,CAWEDRGRNGYTF
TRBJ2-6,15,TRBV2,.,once,TGTGCCAGCAGTACACCGCTTACTGGGGCCAACGTCCTGACTTTC,CASSTPLTGANVLTF
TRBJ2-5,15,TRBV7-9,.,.,TGTGCCAGCAGCTTATCGGCGACAAGGAAGGAGACCCAGTACTTC,CASSLSATRKETQYF
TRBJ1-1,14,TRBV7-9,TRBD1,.,TGTGCCAGCAGCTTTGGAACAGGGGCTACTGAAGCTTTCTTT,CASSFGTGATEAFF
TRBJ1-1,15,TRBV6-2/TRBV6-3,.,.,TGTGCCAGCTTCCCCACCAGGGGAATGGGAACTGAAGCTTTCTTT,CASFPTRGMGTEAFF
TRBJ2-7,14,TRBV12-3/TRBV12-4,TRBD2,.,TGTGCCAGCAGCCGGACTAGCGGGGGATACGAGCAGTACTTC,CASSRTSGGYEQYF
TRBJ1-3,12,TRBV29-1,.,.,TGCAGCGTTGTTGAAGGGGGAAACACCATATATTTT,CSVVEGGNTIYF
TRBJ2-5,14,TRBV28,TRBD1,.,TGTGCCAGCATCCCGGACAGGGGGCGCGAGACCCAGTACTTC,CASIPDRGRETQYF
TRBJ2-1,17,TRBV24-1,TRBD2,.,TGTGCCACCAGTGATCCTAGCGGGCTCTCCTCGAACAATGAGCAGTTCTTC,CATSDPSGLSSNNEQFF
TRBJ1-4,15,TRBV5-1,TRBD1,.,TGCGCCAGCAGCGGACAGGGTACGATCAATGAAAAACTGTTTTTT,CASSGQGTINEKLFF
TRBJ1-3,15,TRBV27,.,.,TGTGCCAGCAGTTTCAGGGAGGGAGGAGGAAACACCATATATTTT,CASSFREGGGNTIYF
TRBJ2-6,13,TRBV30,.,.,TGTGCCTCGACCCGCTCTGGGGCCAACGTCCTGACTTTC,CASTRSGANVLTF
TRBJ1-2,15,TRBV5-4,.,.,TGTGCCAGCAGCTTGGAGACAGCTTCTAACTATGGCTACACCTTC,CASSLETASNYGYTF